A single sample is the source of the 15 T cell receptor beta chains below, sequenced in a study of shared clonotypes between healthy human individuals. Repertoires were generated with immunoSEQ multiplex PCR, while TCRdb's copy carries only in-frame clones and drops some. Here the sample spans millions of clones, roughly nine tenths being singletons. Sample: naive CD4+ T cells sorted from blood. Documented subset: CD45RA+ positively selected. The receptor set was obtained from a man between 18 and 29 years old in good health.

This chain uses TRBV25-1 with TRBJ2-3; a possible D gene is TRBD2 (5 bases). Germline assignment: CDR1 MGHDK and CDR2 SYGVNS. This CDR3 has 15 amino acids. V was clipped by 3 bases and J by 2 bases, with 12 bases between them. CDR3 region: CASSERTGITDTQYF. CDR3 sequence (DNA): TGTGCCAGCAGTGAGAGGACCGGGATCACAGATACGCAGTATTTT.

The gene calls are TRBV5-1 and TRBJ1-2; D is perhaps TRBD1 (6 bases). Germline V gene data show CDR1 as SGHRS and CDR2 as YFSETQ. The CDR3 totals 15 residues. Trimming cost V 4 bases and J 4 bases, with 17 bases left between them. As DNA, the CDR3 is TGCGCCAGCAGCCCCGCTCAGGGGTTGACCTATGGCTACACCTTC. It encodes CASSPAQGLTYGYTF. The full variable domain, rest sourced from reference TRBV5-1 and TRBJ1-2, is KAGVTQTPRYLIKTRGQQVTLSCSPISGHRSVSWYQQTPGQGLQFLFEYFSETQRNKGNFPGRFSGRQFSNSRSEMNVSTLELGDSALYLCASSPAQGLTYGYTFGSGTRLTVV.

As DNA, the CDR3 is TGTGCCAGTTCAGGGGGACAGGGGGGATCGGGCAATCAGCCCCAGCATTTT. It specifies CASSGGQGGSGNQPQHF. V and J are TRBV19 and TRBJ1-5; 11 bases align to TRBD1. The CDR3 spans 17 residues. Germline V gives CDR1 LNHDA, CDR2 SQIVND (reference sequence). Germline trimming cut 8 bases from V and 2 bases from J; bases unmatched to any gene: 11. The full variable domain, completed using reference TRBV19 and TRBJ1-5, is DGGITQSPKYLFRKEGQNVTLSCEQNLNHDAMYWYRQDPGQGLRLIYYSQIVNDFQKGDIAEGYSVSREKKESFPLTVTSAQKNPTAFYLCASSGGQGGSGNQPQHFGDGTRLSIL.

The chain uses TRBV19 and TRBJ1-4; unclear D gene. CDR3 length: 14 amino acids. The germline V gene encodes CDR1 LNHDA and CDR2 SQIVND (reference sequence). V was shortened by 6 bases and J by 1 base, with 9 bases between the two germline ends. The CDR3 DNA is TGTGCCAGTAGCGCAAGAGAAACTAATGAAAAACTGTTTTTT. It yields the protein CASSARETNEKLFF. Filled out from reference TRBV19 and TRBJ1-4, the complete variable domain reads DGGITQSPKYLFRKEGQNVTLSCEQNLNHDAMYWYRQDPGQGLRLIYYSQIVNDFQKGDIAEGYSVSREKKESFPLTVTSAQKNPTAFYLCASSARETNEKLFFGSGTQLSVL.

The table lists this clone with a count of one. The rearrangement uses TRBV7-6 and TRBJ2-2, with D perhaps matching TRBD2 (5 bases). Germline lookup yields CDR1 SGHVS and CDR2 FNYEAQ. The CDR3 loop spans 14 amino acids. V gave up 6 bases and J gave up 3 bases, with 11 bases separating them. The CDR3 sequence is CASSWQRYTGELFF. As DNA, the CDR3 is TGTGCCAGCAGTTGGCAGCGGTACACCGGGGAGCTGTTTTTT.

The genes are TRBV30 and TRBJ2-7; perhaps TRBD2 as D (6 bases). This CDR3 comprises 14 residues. Trimming left V 0 bases short and J 7 bases short, with 16 bases between. The germline CDR1 and CDR2 sequences are GTSNPN and SVGIG (reference sequence). CDR3 nucleotides: TGTGCCTGGAGTGTAGGCGGGGCAGGGCGGGAGCAGTACTTC. The encoded protein is CAWSVGGAGREQYF.

The gene calls are TRBV2 and TRBJ1-5; D not resolved. This CDR3 comprises 15 residues. The V gene lost 4 bases and the J gene lost 4 bases, with 14 bases spanning the gap. Looked up from germline, CDR1 is SNHLY and CDR2 is FYNNEI. This CDR3 is CASSVYPDPNQPQHF. CDR3 in DNA: TGTGCCAGCAGTGTTTACCCGGATCCTAATCAGCCCCAGCATTTT.

V gene TRBV5-1 combines with J gene TRBJ2-2; 8 bases line up with TRBD2. Germline CDR1 is SGHRS and CDR2 is YFSETQ. The CDR3 sequence is 15 residues long. Trimming removed 5 bases from V and 4 bases from J; junction bases left unmatched: 7. This CDR3 is CASSQQGTSTGELFF. In DNA, the CDR3 is TGCGCCAGCAGTCAGCAGGGGACTAGCACCGGGGAGCTGTTTTTT.

V and J are TRBV5-1 and TRBJ2-1; possible D gene TRBD1, 8 bases. Trimming took off 4 bases at V and 9 bases at J, with 14 bases between the two ends. CDR1 SGHRS and CDR2 YFSETQ come from the germline V gene. The CDR3 loop spans 13 amino acids. CDR3 nucleotide sequence: TGCGCCAGCAGCCCAGGGGGCGGGAGTGAGCAGTTCTTC. It codes for CASSPGGGSEQFF.

J is TRBJ2-3 and V is TRBV6-1, with 9 bases lining up with TRBD1. Losses at the gene ends were 4 bases for V and 2 bases for J; bases not matched to a gene: 7. This CDR3 is 16 amino acids long. CDR1 and CDR2 from the germline V gene are MNHNS and SASEGT. The CDR3 loop is CASSALGQGYTDTQYF. As DNA, the CDR3 is TGTGCCAGCAGTGCCCTGGGACAGGGCTACACAGATACGCAGTATTTT.

This clone was seen repeatedly, ten times or more. This CDR3 is also generated by other DNA sequences in the sample. The rearrangement links TRBV30 to TRBJ1-1, with unresolved D. CDR1 is GTSNPN, CDR2 SVGIG, per germline (reference sequence). Between the trimmed V and J ends, which lost 0 bases and 1 base, there was a span of 6 bases. The CDR3 covers 13 residues. This CDR3 reads CAWSVQGNTEAFF. The CDR3 DNA is TGTGCCTGGAGTGTACAAGGGAACACTGAAGCTTTCTTT.

The J gene is TRBJ2-5, the V gene TRBV10-3; TRBD1 matches at 8 bases. Germline trimming cut 4 bases from V and 5 bases from J; bases unmatched to any gene: 3. Germline V gene sequence: CDR1 ENHRY, CDR2 SYGVKD. The CDR3 is made up of 13 amino acids. CDR3 DNA: TGTGCCATCAGTGGGACAGGGCTCGAGACCCAGTACTTC. Translation: CAISGTGLETQYF.

The chain employs TRBV5-1 and TRBJ2-7, with 9 bases matching TRBD1. The CDR3 is 16 residues long. V dropped 0 bases and J dropped 1; count of bases not matched to a gene: 5. Germline CDR1 is SGHRS and CDR2 is YFSETQ. CDR3 sequence reads: CASSLGTGDWSYEQYF. As DNA, the CDR3 is TGCGCCAGCAGCTTGGGGACAGGGGATTGGTCCTACGAGCAGTACTTC. The full variable domain, completed using reference TRBV5-1 and TRBJ2-7, is KAGVTQTPRYLIKTRGQQVTLSCSPISGHRSVSWYQQTPGQGLQFLFEYFSETQRNKGNFPGRFSGRQFSNSRSEMNVSTLELGDSALYLCASSLGTGDWSYEQYFGPGTRLTVT.

The CDR3 loop is CASLMGAGETQYF. CDR3 coding DNA: TGTGCCAGCTTGATGGGGGCCGGCGAGACCCAGTACTTC. The chain recombines TRBV18 with TRBJ2-5, with a tentative D call TRBD1 (6 bases). The V end lost 7 bases, the J end lost 5 bases, and 14 bases lay between the germline ends. The CDR3 is 13 amino acids. CDR1 and CDR2 from the germline V gene are KGHSH and LQKENI.

In the case of this clone: Since a much larger clone is just one base distant, this may be a read error. The same CDR3 arises from other DNA sequences in this sample as well. The chain links TRBV7-2 to TRBJ1-1, with D perhaps matching TRBD1 (6 bases). V lost 3 bases and J 1 base, leaving 6 bases between the germline ends. The V gene's germline CDR1 is SGHTA and CDR2 FQGNSA. This CDR3 has 13 amino acids. The CDR3 region is CASSLGQNTEAFF. CDR3 nucleotide sequence: TGTGCCAGCAGCTTGGGACAGAACACTGAAGCTTTCTTT.